A single sample is the source of the 21 T cell receptor beta chains below, sequenced in a study of shared clonotypes between healthy human individuals. Only CD45RO-negative cells positively selected for CCR7 counted as naive CD8 cells, so terminally differentiated effector memory CD45RA+ cells were excluded. Sequencing used immunoSEQ multiplex PCR; TCRdb keeps in-frame clones, though not all of them. The sample records 450,000 to 700,000 clones, 95% being singletons. Material: naive CD8+ T cells sorted from blood. Receptors originate from a woman in her 30s in good health.

V gene TRBV9 combines with J gene TRBJ2-3; D call uncertain. This CDR3 has 12 amino acids. The V end lost 4 bases, the J end lost 6 bases, and 9 bases lay between the germline ends. Germline lookup yields CDR1 SGDLS and CDR2 YYNGEE. In DNA, the CDR3 is TGTGCCAGCAGCTCCAGCAGGGATACGCAGTATTTT. Translating it yields CASSSSRDTQYF.

The chain is built from TRBV5-6 and TRBJ1-4, with unresolved D. The length of the CDR3 is 15 residues. The V gene lost 1 base and the J gene lost 8 bases, with 15 bases spanning the gap. Germline V CDR1 and CDR2: SGHDT, YYEEEE. The CDR3 DNA reads as TGTGCCAGCAGCTTGACAGACCCTGTTTGGGAAAAACTGTTTTTT. Residues: CASSLTDPVWEKLFF.

This clone was detected only once. The chain links TRBV4-1 to TRBJ2-2; 12 nucleotides line up with TRBD2. This CDR3 contains 17 residues. Unmatched junction bases numbered 7, after V lost 1 base and J lost 7 bases. Germline V gene data show CDR1 as MGHRA and CDR2 as YSYEKL. The CDR3 region has the DNA TGCGCCAGCAGCCAAGGTGCTAGCGGGAGGGCCGGCGGGGAGCTGTTTTTT. Translating it yields CASSQGASGRAGGELFF.

The chain uses TRBV27 and TRBJ2-7; D is perhaps TRBD2 (6 bases). CDR1 is MNHEY and CDR2 is SMNVEV in the germline V gene (reference sequence). V lost 3 bases and J 5 bases, leaving 11 bases between the germline ends. This CDR3 spans 13 amino acids. CDR3 sequence reads: CASSLSGRNEQYF. In DNA, the CDR3 is TGTGCCAGCAGTTTGTCCGGGAGAAACGAGCAGTACTTC.

This clone was recorded once. The V gene is TRBV28, the J gene TRBJ2-1, with TRBD2 identical over 7 bases. The CDR3 totals 16 residues. With V trimmed by 6 bases and J by 9 bases, 17 bases remained unmatched. Germline lookup yields CDR1 MDHEN and CDR2 SYDVKM. CDR3 region: CASRFQRGRWEGEQFF. The CDR3 region has the DNA TGTGCCAGCAGGTTCCAGCGGGGACGGTGGGAGGGTGAGCAGTTCTTC.

This clone was seen a single time. The V and J genes are TRBV28 and TRBJ1-1; D remains ambiguous. Germline V gene lookup returns CDR1 MDHEN and CDR2 SYDVKM. Trimming took 1 base from V and 11 from J, leaving 8 bases between them. The CDR3 extends over 11 amino acids. CDR3 protein: CASSLSDDAFF. Written as DNA, the CDR3 is TGTGCCAGCAGTTTATCCGATGACGCTTTCTTT.

The J gene is TRBJ2-7, the V gene TRBV5-4, with a weak D call TRBD1 (6 bases). V lost 4 bases to trimming and J lost 0 bases, with 11 bases between them. The CDR3 is 14 amino acids. Per the germline V gene, CDR1 is SGHNT and CDR2 is YYREEE (reference sequence). CDR3 loop: CASSPRDNSYEQYF. The CDR3 DNA follows: TGTGCCAGCAGCCCCCGGGACAACTCCTACGAGCAGTACTTC.

CDR3 in amino acids: CASTGPGQGSEKLFF. CDR3 in DNA: TGTGCCAGCACCGGACCGGGACAGGGGAGTGAAAAACTGTTTTTT. The J gene is TRBJ1-4, the V gene TRBV2, with 10 nucleotides matching TRBD1. CDR1 and CDR2 from the germline V gene are SNHLY and FYNNEI. This CDR3 region has 15 residues. J was trimmed by 7 bases and V by 7 bases; bases with no gene match: 9.

V is TRBV6-5 and J is TRBJ1-4; possible D gene TRBD1, 6 bases. The CDR3 covers 15 residues. CDR1 and CDR2 (germline): MNHEY, SVGAGI. V lost 6 bases and J 0 bases, leaving 11 bases between the germline ends. Written as DNA, the CDR3 is TGTGCCAGCAGGTCAGGGGATGCAACTAATGAAAAACTGTTTTTT. Encoded protein: CASRSGDATNEKLFF.

CDR3 in amino acids: CASSAGTGPYEQYF. CDR3 in DNA: TGTGCCAGTAGTGCCGGGACGGGTCCCTACGAGCAGTACTTC. The chain combines TRBV19 with TRBJ2-7; D is possibly TRBD1 or TRBD2 (5 bases each). The V gene's germline CDR1 is LNHDA and CDR2 SQIVND (reference sequence). There are 14 residues in the CDR3. V lost 5 bases and J lost 2, with 13 bases in between.

This clone was found once. The gene calls are TRBV7-2 and TRBJ2-1, with 9 bases that match TRBD1. The junction had 3 bases not matched to a gene; V was cut back by 5 bases and J by 1 base. Per germline, CDR1 SGHTA and CDR2 FQGNSA. The CDR3 totals 15 residues. The CDR3 nucleotides are TGTGCCAGCAGCCTACAGGGGGCTTCCTACAATGAGCAGTTCTTC. Translating gives CASSLQGASYNEQFF.

The rearrangement uses TRBV7-8 and TRBJ2-7; the D gene is possibly TRBD1 (6 bases). The germline CDR1 and CDR2 sequences are SGHVS and FQNEAQ. The CDR3 loop spans 15 amino acids. V lost 2 bases and J lost 4, with 15 bases in between. The DNA of the CDR3 is TGTGCCAGCAGCTTAATGGCTGGACAGAGATACGAGCAGTACTTC. Amino acid sequence: CASSLMAGQRYEQYF.

The rearrangement uses TRBV27 and TRBJ2-7; D uncertain. V lost 1 base, J lost 2 bases, and 9 bases lay in between. The CDR3 extends over 14 amino acids. From germline, CDR1 is MNHEY and CDR2 SMNVEV (reference sequence). CDR3 sequence: CASSLWYGTYEQYF. The CDR3 DNA is TGTGCCAGCAGTTTATGGTACGGTACCTACGAGCAGTACTTC.

This chain joins TRBV28 and TRBJ2-1; a weak D match, TRBD2 (6 bases). The V end lost 6 bases, the J end lost 0 bases, and 9 bases lay between the germline ends. Germline values: CDR1 MDHEN, CDR2 SYDVKM. This CDR3 has 14 residues. CDR3 protein: CASRTTSSYNEQFF. The CDR3 DNA reads TGTGCCAGCAGAACGACTAGCTCCTACAATGAGCAGTTCTTC.

The genes are TRBV18 and TRBJ2-1; the match to TRBD2 covers 11 bases. V trimming: 6 bases; J trimming: 6 bases; junction bases outside the gene matches: 4. Per germline, CDR1 KGHSH and CDR2 LQKENI. This CDR3 spans 14 amino acids. The CDR3 here is CASSGLAELNEQFF. The CDR3 DNA is TGTGCCAGCTCGGGACTAGCGGAACTCAATGAGCAGTTCTTC.

The rearrangement links TRBV5-8 to TRBJ2-7; tentative D call: TRBD1 (6 bases). There are 13 residues in the CDR3. Germline-derived CDR1 and CDR2 are SGHTS and YDEGEE. Trimming removed 4 bases from V and 6 bases from J, with 14 bases in between. The CDR3 sequence: CASSPAQGREQYF. As DNA, the CDR3 is TGTGCCAGCAGCCCCGCACAGGGCCGCGAGCAGTACTTC.

The chain couples TRBV7-3 to TRBJ2-7; 8 bases are shared with TRBD2. CDR1 SGHTA and CDR2 FQGTGA come from the germline V gene. The V and J ends lost 2 bases and 4 bases, in that order; junction bases with no gene match: 1. The CDR3 runs 13 residues. The CDR3 DNA sequence: TGTGCCAGCAGCTTAGGACTAGCTTACGAGCAGTACTTC. As protein: CASSLGLAYEQYF.

This clone is a singleton in its sample. The V and J genes are TRBV2 and TRBJ2-1; 14 bases map to TRBD2. The junction had 4 bases not matched to a gene; V was cut back by 9 bases and J by 9 bases. The CDR3 has 13 amino acids. In germline, CDR1 is SNHLY, CDR2 FYNNEI. CDR3 sequence: CARGTSGSLEQFF. CDR3 coding DNA: TGTGCCAGGGGGACTAGCGGGAGTCTTGAGCAGTTCTTC. The whole variable domain, remainder taken from reference TRBV2 and TRBJ2-1, is EPEVTQTPSHQVTQMGQEVILRCVPISNHLYFYWYRQILGQKVEFLVSFYNNEISEKSEIFDDQFSVERPDGSNFTLKIRSTKLEDSAMYFCARGTSGSLEQFFGPGTRLTVL.

Turning to this clone: This sample also contains other DNA sequences that code for the same CDR3. The chain carries TRBV7-9 and TRBJ2-2; D uncertain. In germline, CDR1 is SEHNR, CDR2 FQNEAQ (reference sequence). V lost 2 bases and J lost 6, with 4 bases in between. The CDR3 is made up of 12 amino acids. CDR3 bases: TGTGCCAGCAGCTTAAGTCCCGGGGAGCTGTTTTTT. It translates to CASSLSPGELFF. The full variable domain, with the rest looked up from reference TRBV7-9 and TRBJ2-2, is DTGVSQNPRHKITKRGQNVTFRCDPISEHNRLYWYRQTLGQGPEFLTYFQNEAQLEKSRLLSDRFSAERPKGSFSTLEIQRTEQGDSAMYLCASSLSPGELFFGEGSRLTVL.

The rearrangement joins TRBV27 to TRBJ2-1; 8 nucleotides line up with TRBD2. Germline CDR1 MNHEY, CDR2 SMNVEV (reference sequence). Trimming took 6 bases from V and 7 from J; bases not matched to a gene: 2. This CDR3 spans 12 amino acids. The CDR3 loop is CASSGGANEQFF. The CDR3 DNA reads TGTGCCAGCAGCGGGGGGGCGAATGAGCAGTTCTTC.

J is TRBJ1-4 and V is TRBV28; possibly TRBD1 for D (5 bases). The CDR3 totals 14 residues. Trimming took 1 base from V and 11 from J, leaving 14 bases between them. Germline V lookup: CDR1 MDHEN, CDR2 SYDVKM. The DNA for the CDR3 is TGTGCCAGCAGTTTATTAGGGGACCCTTATAAACTGTTTTTT. Protein sequence: CASSLLGDPYKLFF. The entire variable domain, with the rest obtained from reference TRBV28 and TRBJ1-4, is as follows: DVKVTQSSRYLVKRTGEKVFLECVQDMDHENMFWYRQDPGLGLRLIYFSYDVKMKEKGDIPEGYSVSREKKERFSLILESASTNQTSMYLCASSLLGDPYKLFFGSGTQLSVL.